This TCR beta chain was captured in a study of T cell repertoires in cytomegalovirus infection. Study overall: Selected CMV epitopes included recently identified HLA-C-restricted ones as well as well-studied HLA-B-restricted ones. Shared public TCR beta signatures pointed to both CMV infection and a matching HLA type. Notes on the study in general: Frequencies of public TCR beta families were cumulated, and this identified carriers of CMV plus the relevant HLA. CMV-specific TCR beta clonotypes restricted by HLA-C dominated the ex vivo response.

TCRdb redid the calling of the reads with MiXCR, one entry per CDR3 protein. This sample has hundreds of thousands of distinct CDR3 sequences, with roughly 30% found just once. CDR1 is SGHNT, CDR2 YENEEA, per germline. The CDR3 runs 16 residues. Comments on this clonotype: Its specificity is unknown. A much larger clonotype is one base distant, so this may be a read error.

The source is a human donor in good health (CMV status not recorded). Some clones in this sample may be carry-over from other donors' samples. The V call is TRBV11-3, the J call TRBJ1-1, with a possible D match to TRBD1 (6 bases). Sequenced here: cultured CD8+ T cells from PBMCs, sampled from culture after CMV antigen stimulation. Here the CDR3 reads CANSQNRDVGGTEAFF. The CDR3 DNA reads as TGTGCCAACAGCCAAAACAGGGATGTAGGTGGCACTGAAGCTTTCTTT.